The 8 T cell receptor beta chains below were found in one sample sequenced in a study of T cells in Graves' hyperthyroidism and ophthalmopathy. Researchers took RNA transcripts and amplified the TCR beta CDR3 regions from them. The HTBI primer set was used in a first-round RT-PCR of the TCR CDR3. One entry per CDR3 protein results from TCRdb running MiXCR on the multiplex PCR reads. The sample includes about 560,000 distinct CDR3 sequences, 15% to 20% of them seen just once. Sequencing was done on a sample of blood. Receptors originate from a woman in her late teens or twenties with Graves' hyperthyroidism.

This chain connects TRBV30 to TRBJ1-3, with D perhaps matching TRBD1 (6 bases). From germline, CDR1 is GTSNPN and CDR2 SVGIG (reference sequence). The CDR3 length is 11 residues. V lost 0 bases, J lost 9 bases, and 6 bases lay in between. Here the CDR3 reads CAWSVQGTIYF. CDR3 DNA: TGTGCCTGGAGTGTACAGGGCACCATATATTTT. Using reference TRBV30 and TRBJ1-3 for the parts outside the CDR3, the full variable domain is SQTIHQWPATLVQPVGSPLSLECTVEGTSNPNLYWYRQAAGRGLQLLFYSVGIGQISSEVPQNLSASRPQDRQFILSSKKLLLSDSGFYLCAWSVQGTIYFGEGSWLTVV.

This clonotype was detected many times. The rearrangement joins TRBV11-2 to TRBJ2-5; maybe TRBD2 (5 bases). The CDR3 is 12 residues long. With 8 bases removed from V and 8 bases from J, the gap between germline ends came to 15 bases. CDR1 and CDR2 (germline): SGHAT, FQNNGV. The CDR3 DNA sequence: TGTGCCAGCCAGCGGACTGCCGTCACCCAGTACTTC. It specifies CASQRTAVTQYF.

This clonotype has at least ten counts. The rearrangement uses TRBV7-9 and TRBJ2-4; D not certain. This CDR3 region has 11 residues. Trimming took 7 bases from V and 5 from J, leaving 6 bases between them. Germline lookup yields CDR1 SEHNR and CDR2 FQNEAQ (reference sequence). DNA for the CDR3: TGTGCCAGCACTAGGGAAAACATTCAGTACTTC. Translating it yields CASTRENIQYF.

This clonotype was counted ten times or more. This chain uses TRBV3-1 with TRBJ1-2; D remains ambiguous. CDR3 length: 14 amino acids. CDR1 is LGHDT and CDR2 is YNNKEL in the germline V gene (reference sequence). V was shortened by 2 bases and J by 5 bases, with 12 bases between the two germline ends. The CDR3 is CASSQSELIYGYTF. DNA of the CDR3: TGTGCCAGCAGCCAAAGCGAACTGATATATGGCTACACCTTC.

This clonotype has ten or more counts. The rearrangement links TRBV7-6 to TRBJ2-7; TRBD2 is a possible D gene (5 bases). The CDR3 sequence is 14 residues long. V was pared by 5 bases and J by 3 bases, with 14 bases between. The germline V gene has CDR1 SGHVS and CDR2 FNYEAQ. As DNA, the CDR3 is TGTGCCAGCAGCACCGCGGACGGGATCTACGAGCAGTACTTC. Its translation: CASSTADGIYEQYF.

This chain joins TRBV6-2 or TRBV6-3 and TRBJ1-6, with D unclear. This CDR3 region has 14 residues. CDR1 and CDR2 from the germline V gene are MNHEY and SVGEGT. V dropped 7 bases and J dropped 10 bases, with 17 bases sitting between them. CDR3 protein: CASNRGVGQSPLHF. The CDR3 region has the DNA TGTGCCAGCAATAGAGGCGTCGGGCAATCACCCCTCCACTTT.

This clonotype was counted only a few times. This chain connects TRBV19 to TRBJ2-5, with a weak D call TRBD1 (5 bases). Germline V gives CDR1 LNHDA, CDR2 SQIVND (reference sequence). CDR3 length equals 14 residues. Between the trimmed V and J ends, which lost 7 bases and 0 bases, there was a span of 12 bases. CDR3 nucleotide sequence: TGTGCCAGTACCCGCGCAGGGTACCAAGAGACCCAGTACTTC. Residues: CASTRAGYQETQYF. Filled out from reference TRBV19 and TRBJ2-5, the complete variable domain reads DGGITQSPKYLFRKEGQNVTLSCEQNLNHDAMYWYRQDPGQGLRLIYYSQIVNDFQKGDIAEGYSVSREKKESFPLTVTSAQKNPTAFYLCASTRAGYQETQYFGPGTRLLVL.

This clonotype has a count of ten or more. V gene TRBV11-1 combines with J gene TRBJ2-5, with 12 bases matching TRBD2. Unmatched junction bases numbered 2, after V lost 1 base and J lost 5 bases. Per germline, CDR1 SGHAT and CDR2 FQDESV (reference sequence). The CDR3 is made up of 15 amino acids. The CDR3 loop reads CASSLVGLAGETQYF. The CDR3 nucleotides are TGTGCCAGCAGCTTAGTGGGACTAGCGGGTGAGACCCAGTACTTC.